Listed here is a single T cell receptor (beta chain). Authors' processing steps: From reference gene primer amplification, estimates of nucleated cell counts were derived. The data were produced by immunoSEQ multiplex PCR, yet TCRdb's version contains in-frame clones alone and is incomplete. That table is the source of V, J and clone size, and D and trimming were worked out from the DNA. This table holds approximately 260,000 clones, roughly 87% found once. The V gene lost 5 bases and the J gene lost 8 bases, with 19 bases spanning the gap. This CDR3 spans 15 amino acids. Germline CDR1 and CDR2: KGHSH and LQKENI. The sample is drawn from a study of blood T cell repertoires in COVID-19. Study overall: Both acute and convalescent COVID-19 samples were obtained from the United States, Italy and Spain. Nucleic acid was either cDNA or gDNA, and it came from T cells, B-cell-depleted T cells, or PBMCs.

The sample was peripheral blood. The receptor's source is a man aged 55 to 70 who had recovered from COVID-19. This chain joins TRBV18 and TRBJ2-1, with D tentatively TRBD1 (6 bases). In DNA, the CDR3 is TGTGCCAGCTCAACTCGGCAGGGGCGAGTTGATGAGCAGTTCTTC. The encoded protein is CASSTRQGRVDEQFF.